Described below is a single T cell receptor (beta chain) sequence and its context. Its antigen remains unknown. These data are taken from a study of CD8 T cells in Susac syndrome. Findings and limits, study-wide: An acknowledgment was made by the study that its TCR sequencing and HLA analysis involved relatively few individuals.

In germline, CDR1 is SQVTM, CDR2 ANQGSEA. V lost 7 bases and J lost 8, with 23 bases in between. The CDR3 contains 15 residues. A quantity of about 0.5 to 1 ug RNA underwent reverse transcription using random hexamers. TCRdb recomputed calls from the immunoSEQ multiplex PCR reads with MiXCR, one row per CDR3 protein. This sample has more than 150,000 distinct CDR3 sequences, with around 95% found just once. The sequence was obtained from a human donor in good health. The sample was CD4+ T cells from PBMCs. The V gene is TRBV29-1, the J gene TRBJ1-4; possible D gene TRBD1, 5 bases. CDR3 DNA: TGCAGCGCCGGCAAGGGGAGTGGCCAGGAGGAAAAACTGTTTTTT. Translating it yields CSAGKGSGQEEKLFF.